The present T cell receptor (beta chain) was sequenced within a study of T cells in Graves' hyperthyroidism and ophthalmopathy. Study results and limitations: Most expanded thyroid clonotypes above 0.001 recurred in blood.

The CDR3 length is 12 residues. The germline gives CDR1 GTSNPN, CDR2 SVGIG (reference sequence). V lost 1 base, J lost 2 bases, and 4 bases lay in between. Patients were excluded for uncontrolled infection, other autoimmune disease, pregnancy or lactation. On this clonotype itself: As yet, its antigen is unknown.

RNA transcripts were the template for amplifying TCR beta CDR3 regions. First-round RT-PCR of the TCR CDR3 relied on the HTBI primer set. TCRdb called the multiplex PCR reads again in MiXCR, with one record for every CDR3 protein. The sample yields 700,000 or so distinct CDR3 sequences, around 17% seen once. This TCR was sampled from a man aged 18-30 years with Graves' hyperthyroidism. This chain joins TRBV30 and TRBJ2-3; no reliable D call. What was sequenced was blood. The CDR3 sequence is CAWSEYTDTQYF. Written as DNA, the CDR3 is TGTGCCTGGAGTGAGTACACAGATACGCAGTATTTT.